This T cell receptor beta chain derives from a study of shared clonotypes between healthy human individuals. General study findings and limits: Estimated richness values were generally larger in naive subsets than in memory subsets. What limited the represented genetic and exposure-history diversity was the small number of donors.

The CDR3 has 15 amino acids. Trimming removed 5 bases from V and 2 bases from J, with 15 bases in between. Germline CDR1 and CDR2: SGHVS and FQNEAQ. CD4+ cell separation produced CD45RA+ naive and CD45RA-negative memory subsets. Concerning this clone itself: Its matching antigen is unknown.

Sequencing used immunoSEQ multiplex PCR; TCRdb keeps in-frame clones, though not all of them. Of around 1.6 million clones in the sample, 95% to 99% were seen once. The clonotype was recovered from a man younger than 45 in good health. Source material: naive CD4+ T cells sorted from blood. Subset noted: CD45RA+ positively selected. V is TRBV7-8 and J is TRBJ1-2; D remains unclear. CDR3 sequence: CASSPPGTLNYGYTF. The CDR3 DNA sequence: TGTGCCAGCAGCCCGCCGGGAACACTAAACTATGGCTACACCTTC.